The rows below give T cell receptor beta chains drawn from one sample of a study of cytomegalovirus exposure and HLA in healthy donors. The method was immunoSEQ multiplex PCR; TCRdb's version includes in-frame clones alone and lacks a portion of them. The sample consists of approximately 220,000 clones, approximately 82% of them appearing once. Sample: PBMCs. Receptor source: a man younger than 35 in good health and CMV-seronegative. Each CDR3 is given with its conserved first and last residue. The order of the fields is D gene, V gene, J gene, clone size, CDR3 DNA, CDR3 protein. The D gene is left open where the match is weak. Expanded clones are given a class, and other clones once, few, many or no size at all.

D: -
V: TRBV5-4
J: TRBJ2-5
size: few
DNA: TGTGCCAGCAGCGCTTCATCAGTCCTGGAGACCCAGTACTTC
CDR3: CASSASSVLETQYF

D: -
V: TRBV5-6
J: TRBJ1-3
size: once
DNA: TGTGCCAGCAGCCTGGGTTCAGGGATTGGAAACACCATATATTTT
CDR3: CASSLGSGIGNTIYF

D: TRBD1
V: TRBV5-1
J: TRBJ1-1
size: -
DNA: TGCGCCAGCAGCATAGCCGGACAGGGGTGGACTGAAGCTTTCTTT
CDR3: CASSIAGQGWTEAFF

D: -
V: TRBV14
J: TRBJ2-7
size: few
DNA: TGTGCCAGCAGTCACCAGGTCTACGAGCAGTACTTC
CDR3: CASSHQVYEQYF

D: -
V: TRBV7-9
J: TRBJ1-3
size: -
DNA: TGTGCCAGCAGCTTAGGCGGAGGGGGAAACACCATATATTTT
CDR3: CASSLGGGGNTIYF

D: -
V: TRBV7-2
J: TRBJ1-5
size: -
DNA: TGTGCCAGCAGTGCAGGGGATTTCGGCAATCAGCCCCAGCATTTT
CDR3: CASSAGDFGNQPQHF

D: -
V: TRBV9
J: TRBJ2-1
size: -
DNA: TGTGCCAGCAGCGGCGGACAGCTCTCCTACAATGAGCAGTTCTTC
CDR3: CASSGGQLSYNEQFF

D: TRBD1
V: TRBV29-1
J: TRBJ1-1
size: -
DNA: TGCAGCGCGGCGACAGACAGGGGGAGAACGGGGGTATTCGCTGAAGCTTTCTTT
CDR3: CSAATDRGRTGVFAEAFF

D: TRBD1
V: TRBV7-9
J: TRBJ2-5
size: -
DNA: TGTGCCAGCAGCTTAGGGGGGACAGGGGTTGGCGAGACCCAGTACTTC
CDR3: CASSLGGTGVGETQYF

D: TRBD2
V: TRBV7-6
J: TRBJ2-3
size: -
DNA: TGTGCCAGCAGCTTTAGCGGGAGCACAGATACGCAGTATTTT
CDR3: CASSFSGSTDTQYF

D: TRBD1
V: TRBV5-1
J: TRBJ2-7
size: -
DNA: TGCGCCAGCAGCACATTGGACAGGGGAGGATTCGAGCAGTACTTC
CDR3: CASSTLDRGGFEQYF

D: -
V: TRBV15
J: TRBJ1-2
size: -
DNA: TGTGCCACCAGCAGAGCGGGGGGGGCAGGGTGGACGAACTATGGCTACACCTTC
CDR3: CATSRAGGAGWTNYGYTF